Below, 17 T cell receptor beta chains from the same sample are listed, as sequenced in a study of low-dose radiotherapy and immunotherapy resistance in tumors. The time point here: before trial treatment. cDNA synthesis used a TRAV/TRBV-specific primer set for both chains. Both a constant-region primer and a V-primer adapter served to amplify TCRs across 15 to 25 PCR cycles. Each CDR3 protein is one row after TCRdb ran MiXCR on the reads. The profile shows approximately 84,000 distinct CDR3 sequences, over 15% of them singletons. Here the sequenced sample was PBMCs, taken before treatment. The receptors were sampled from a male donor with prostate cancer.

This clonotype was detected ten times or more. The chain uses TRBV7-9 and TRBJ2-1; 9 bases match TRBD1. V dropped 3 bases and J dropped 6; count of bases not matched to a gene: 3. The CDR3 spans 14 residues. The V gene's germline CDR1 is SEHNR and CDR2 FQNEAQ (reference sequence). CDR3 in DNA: TGTGCCAGCAGCTTGGGACAGGGAAGCAATGAGCAGTTCTTC. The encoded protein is CASSLGQGSNEQFF.

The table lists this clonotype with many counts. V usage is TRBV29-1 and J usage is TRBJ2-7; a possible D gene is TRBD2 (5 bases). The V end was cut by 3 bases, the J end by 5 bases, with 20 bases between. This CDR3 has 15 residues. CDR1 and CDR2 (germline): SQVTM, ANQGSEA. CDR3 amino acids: CSVETPGSNIDEQYF. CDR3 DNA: TGCAGCGTTGAGACCCCGGGGTCGAACATAGACGAGCAGTACTTC.

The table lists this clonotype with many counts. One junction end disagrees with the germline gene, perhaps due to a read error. CDR3 region: CASSEAGRGLMGIEF. The CDR3 DNA reads as TGTGCCAGCAGTGAAGCAGGTCGGGGACTAATGGGGATCGAGTTC. V and J are TRBV2 and TRBJ2-5, with TRBD2 matching 7 bases. The CDR3 is made up of 15 amino acids. Germline V lookup: CDR1 SNHLY, CDR2 FYNNEI.

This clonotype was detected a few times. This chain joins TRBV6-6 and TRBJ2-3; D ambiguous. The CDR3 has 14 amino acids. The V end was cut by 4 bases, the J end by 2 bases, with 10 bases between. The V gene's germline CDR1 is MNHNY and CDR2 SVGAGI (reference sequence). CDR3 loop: CASSLYGDTDTQYF. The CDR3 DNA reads TGTGCCAGCAGTTTATATGGAGACACAGATACGCAGTATTTT.

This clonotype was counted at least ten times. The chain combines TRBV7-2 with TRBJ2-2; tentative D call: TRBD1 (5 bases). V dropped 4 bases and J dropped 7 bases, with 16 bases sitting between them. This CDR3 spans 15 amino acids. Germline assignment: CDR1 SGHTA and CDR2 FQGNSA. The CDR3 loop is CASSSPLGLGGELFF. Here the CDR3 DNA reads TGTGCCAGCAGCTCTCCATTGGGGCTTGGCGGGGAGCTGTTTTTT.

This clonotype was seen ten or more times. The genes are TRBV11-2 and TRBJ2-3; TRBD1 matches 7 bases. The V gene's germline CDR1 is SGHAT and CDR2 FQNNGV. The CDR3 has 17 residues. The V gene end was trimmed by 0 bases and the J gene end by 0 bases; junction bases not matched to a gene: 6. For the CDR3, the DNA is TGTGCCAGCAGCTTAGACCCGGGACAGCTGAGCACAGATACGCAGTATTTT. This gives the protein CASSLDPGQLSTDTQYF.

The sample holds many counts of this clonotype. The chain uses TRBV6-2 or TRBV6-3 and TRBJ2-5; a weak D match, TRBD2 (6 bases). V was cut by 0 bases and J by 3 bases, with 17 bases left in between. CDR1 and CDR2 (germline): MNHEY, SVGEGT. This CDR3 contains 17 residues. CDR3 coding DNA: TGTGCCAGCAGTTACTCAACGAGACTCGGAGGGAAAGAGACCCAGTACTTC. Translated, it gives CASSYSTRLGGKETQYF.

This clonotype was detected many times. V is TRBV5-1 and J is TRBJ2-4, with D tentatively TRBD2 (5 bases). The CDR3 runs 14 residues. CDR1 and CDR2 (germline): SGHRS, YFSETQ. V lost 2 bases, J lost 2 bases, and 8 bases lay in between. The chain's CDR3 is CASSFGDTKNIQYF. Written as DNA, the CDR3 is TGCGCCAGCAGCTTCGGGGATACCAAAAACATTCAGTACTTC.

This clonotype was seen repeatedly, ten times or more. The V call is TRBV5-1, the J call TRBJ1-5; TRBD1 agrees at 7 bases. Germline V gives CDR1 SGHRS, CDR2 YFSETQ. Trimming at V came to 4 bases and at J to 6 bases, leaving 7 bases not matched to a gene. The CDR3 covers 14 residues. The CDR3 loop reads CASSPTQGSQPQHF. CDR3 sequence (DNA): TGCGCCAGCAGCCCAACACAGGGGAGTCAGCCCCAGCATTTT.

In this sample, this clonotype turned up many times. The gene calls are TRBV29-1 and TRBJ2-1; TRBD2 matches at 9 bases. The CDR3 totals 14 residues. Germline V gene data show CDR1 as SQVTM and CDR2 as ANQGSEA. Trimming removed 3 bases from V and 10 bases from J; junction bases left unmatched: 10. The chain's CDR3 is CSVEGRGGLLEQFF. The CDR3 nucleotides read TGCAGCGTTGAGGGGCGGGGGGGCCTTTTGGAGCAGTTCTTC.

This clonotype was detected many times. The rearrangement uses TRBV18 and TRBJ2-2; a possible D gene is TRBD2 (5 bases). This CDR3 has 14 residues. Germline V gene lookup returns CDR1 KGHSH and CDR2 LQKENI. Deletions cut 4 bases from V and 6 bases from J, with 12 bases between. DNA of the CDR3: TGTGCCAGCTCACAGGGAGATTACCCCGGGGAGCTGTTTTTT. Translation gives CASSQGDYPGELFF.

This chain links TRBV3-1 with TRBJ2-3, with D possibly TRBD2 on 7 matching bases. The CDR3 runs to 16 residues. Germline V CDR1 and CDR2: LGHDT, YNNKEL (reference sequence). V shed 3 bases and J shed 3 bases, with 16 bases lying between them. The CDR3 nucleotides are TGTGCCAGCAGCCATTCAAGGGGGGGACGTACAGATACGCAGTATTTT. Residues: CASSHSRGGRTDTQYF.

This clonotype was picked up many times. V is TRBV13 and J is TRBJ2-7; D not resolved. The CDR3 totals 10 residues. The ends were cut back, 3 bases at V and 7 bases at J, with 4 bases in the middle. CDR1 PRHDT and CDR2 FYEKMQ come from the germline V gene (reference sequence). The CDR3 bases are TGTGCCAGCAGCTTGAGGGAGCAGTACTTC. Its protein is CASSLREQYF. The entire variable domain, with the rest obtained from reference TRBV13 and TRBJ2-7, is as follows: AAGVIQSPRHLIKEKRETATLKCYPIPRHDTVYWYQQGPGQDPQFLISFYEKMQSDKGSIPDRFSAQQFSDYHSELNMSSLELGDSALYFCASSLREQYFGPGTRLTVT.

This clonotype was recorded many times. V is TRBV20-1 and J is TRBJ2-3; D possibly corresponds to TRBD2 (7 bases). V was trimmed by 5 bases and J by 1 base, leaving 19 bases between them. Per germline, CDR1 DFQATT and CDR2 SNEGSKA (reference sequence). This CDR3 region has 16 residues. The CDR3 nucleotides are TGCAGTGCTGATAGGGGGACTACACCCGGCACAGATACGCAGTATTTT. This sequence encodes CSADRGTTPGTDTQYF.

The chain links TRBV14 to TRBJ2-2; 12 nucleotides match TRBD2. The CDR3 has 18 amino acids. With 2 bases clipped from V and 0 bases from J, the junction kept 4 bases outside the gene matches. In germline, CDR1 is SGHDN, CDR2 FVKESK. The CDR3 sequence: CASSQLLAGGTNTGELFF. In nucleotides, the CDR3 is TGTGCCAGCAGCCAACTACTAGCGGGGGGCACGAACACCGGGGAGCTGTTTTTT. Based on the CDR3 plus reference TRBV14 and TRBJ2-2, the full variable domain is EAGVTQFPSHSVIEKGQTVTLRCDPISGHDNLYWYRRVMGKEIKFLLHFVKESKQDESGMPNNRFLAERTGGTYSTLKVQPAELEDSGVYFCASSQLLAGGTNTGELFFGEGSRLTVL.

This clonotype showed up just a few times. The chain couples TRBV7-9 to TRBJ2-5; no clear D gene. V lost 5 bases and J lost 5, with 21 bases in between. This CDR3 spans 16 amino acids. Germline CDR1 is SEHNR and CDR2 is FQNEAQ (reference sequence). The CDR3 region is CASSPRTGAVKETQYF. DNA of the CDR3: TGTGCCAGCAGCCCAAGAACGGGTGCGGTTAAGGAGACCCAGTACTTC.

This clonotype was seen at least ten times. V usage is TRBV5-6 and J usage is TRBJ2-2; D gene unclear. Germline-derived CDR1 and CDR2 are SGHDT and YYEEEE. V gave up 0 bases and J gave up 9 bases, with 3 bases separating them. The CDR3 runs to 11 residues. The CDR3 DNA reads TGTGCCAGCAGCTTGGGGTGGGAGCTGTTTTTT. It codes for CASSLGWELFF.